Sequencing of this T cell receptor beta chain was carried out in a study of PD-L1 blockade in urothelial cancer. Time point meaning: pretreatment peripheral blood. Patients each gave 1 to 8 samples, pretreatment and on-treatment. CDR1 SGDLS and CDR2 YYNGEE come from the germline V gene. The CDR3 spans 13 residues. J gave up 6 bases and V 3 bases, and 1 base lay outside the gene matches. Clones were read by immunoSEQ multiplex PCR, and TCRdb kept only the in-frame ones, dropping some. The sample comprises about 86,000 clones, 85% to 90% of which are singletons, and under 15% rests with the top ten. The origin of this receptor is a man aged 55-75 years with urothelial cancer. This chain joins TRBV9 and TRBJ1-1; 11 bases agree with TRBD1. Sequencing was performed on PBMCs, taken around atezolizumab (anti-PD-L1) treatment. As DNA, the CDR3 is TGTGCCAGCAGCGAGGGACAGGGGGCTGAAGCTTTCTTT. Protein product: CASSEGQGAEAFF.